A single sample gave rise to the 18 T cell receptor beta chains below, sequenced in a study of blood T cell repertoires in COVID-19 (TCRdb year 2020). Library prep was done by the immunoSEQ multiplex PCR assay. Here the immuneACCESS table is served through TCRdb, limited to in-frame sequences with V and J called. Missing clones are a known gap in these copies; in checked studies unresolved V genes cover under half, and the rest lacks a known reason. The sample table contains about 380,000 clones; only one count was recorded for 80% to 90% of them. The ten largest clones capture around 1.3% of the sample. The sample comprised PBMCs or T cells enriched from blood (not recorded which). The source of these receptors is a man aged 25-45 years who had recovered from COVID-19.

The genes are TRBV7-2 and TRBJ1-5; tentative D call: TRBD1 (5 bases). The germline V gene has CDR1 SGHTA and CDR2 FQGNSA. There are 18 residues in the CDR3. Trimming removed 1 base at V and 0 bases at J, with 16 bases between. The chain's CDR3 is CASSLVGGAAGSNQPQHF. In DNA form, the CDR3 reads TGTGCCAGCAGCTTAGTGGGAGGGGCTGCGGGTAGCAATCAGCCCCAGCATTTT.

The chain employs TRBV27 and TRBJ1-4; D may be TRBD1 (6 bases). Germline V gene sequence: CDR1 MNHEY, CDR2 SMNVEV (reference sequence). Trimming shortened V by 2 bases and J by 4 bases, and 11 bases separated the two germline ends. The CDR3 is 15 residues long. The CDR3 DNA reads TGTGCCAGCAGTTTAAGGACAGCCCATAATGAAAAACTGTTTTTT. Protein sequence: CASSLRTAHNEKLFF.

A word on this clone: The junction and the germline gene differ at one end; a read error may be behind it. The chain links TRBV6-4 to TRBJ2-3; 7 bases are a match to TRBD2. This CDR3 spans 15 amino acids. Germline CDR1 MRHNA, CDR2 SNTAGT. The CDR3 DNA reads TGTGCCAACAGTGACTCCGCGGGGGGCACAGATACGCAGTATTTT. Translated, it gives CANSDSAGGTDTQYF.

V usage is TRBV30 and J usage is TRBJ1-4; D might be TRBD1 (5 bases). In germline, CDR1 is GTSNPN, CDR2 SVGIG (reference sequence). The CDR3 totals 14 residues. The V end was cut by 3 bases, the J end by 8 bases, with 16 bases between. CDR3: CAWRGGRVDEKLFF. For the CDR3, the DNA is TGTGCCTGGAGAGGTGGCAGGGTGGACGAAAAACTGTTTTTT.

This rearrangement joins TRBV27 to TRBJ1-5; D not certain. The germline V gene has CDR1 MNHEY and CDR2 SMNVEV (reference sequence). CDR3 length: 13 residues. The V gene lost 4 bases and the J gene lost 3 bases, with 7 bases spanning the gap. The CDR3, as DNA: TGTGCCAGCAGTTGGGAGATCAATCAGCCCCAGCATTTT. It yields the protein CASSWEINQPQHF.

V and J are TRBV7-2 and TRBJ1-1; 7 bases line up with TRBD1. Trimming cost V 2 bases and J 3 bases; bases outside gene matches: 3. The V gene's germline CDR1 is SGHTA and CDR2 FQGNSA. This CDR3 spans 14 amino acids. The CDR3 sequence is CASSLTGQYTEAFF. The CDR3 DNA reads TGTGCCAGCAGCTTAACGGGACAGTACACTGAAGCTTTCTTT.

The CDR3 loop is CASALGLAGGKTQYF. The DNA for the CDR3 is TGTGCTAGTGCCCTGGGACTAGCGGGGGGGAAGACCCAGTACTTC. This chain uses TRBV12-5 with TRBJ2-5; TRBD2 aligns across 16 bases. Germline V gene lookup returns CDR1 LGHNT and CDR2 FRNRAP. V was clipped by 7 bases and J by 6 bases; unmatched bases: 5. The CDR3 is made up of 15 amino acids.

The chain employs TRBV19 and TRBJ1-5, with D possibly TRBD1 on 6 matching bases. The CDR3 is 14 amino acids. The V gene lost 9 bases and the J gene lost 1 base, with 13 bases spanning the gap. Germline CDR1 reads LNHDA; CDR2 reads SQIVND (reference sequence). DNA of the CDR3: TGTGCCAGCAACAGGGTGTTGAGCAATCAGCCCCAGCATTTT. It specifies CASNRVLSNQPQHF.

The chain has TRBV5-4 and TRBJ1-1; D not certain. The CDR3 contains 14 residues. The germline CDR1 and CDR2 sequences are SGHNT and YYREEE (reference sequence). Trimming stripped 4 bases from V and 0 bases from J, with 10 bases between. CDR3 in DNA: TGTGCCAGCAGCAGCGGGATCATGAACACTGAAGCTTTCTTT. Its translation: CASSSGIMNTEAFF.

The V gene is TRBV7-9, the J gene TRBJ1-5, with 7 bases that match TRBD1. The ends lost 4 bases at V and 5 bases at J; junction bases unmatched: 5. The CDR3 runs to 14 residues. Germline-derived CDR1 and CDR2 are SEHNR and FQNEAQ (reference sequence). DNA for the CDR3: TGTGCCAGCAGCTCGGGACAGAGAGATCAGCCCCAGCATTTT. Protein: CASSSGQRDQPQHF.

V and J are TRBV5-1 and TRBJ1-4; 7 bases align to TRBD1. This CDR3 contains 16 residues. Unmatched junction bases numbered 13, after V lost 4 bases and J lost 7 bases. Per the germline V gene, CDR1 is SGHRS and CDR2 is YFSETQ. Here the CDR3 DNA reads TGCGCCAGCAGCAGGACAGGAGGCGTGATGGGTGAAAAACTGTTTTTT. Its translation is CASSRTGGVMGEKLFF.

V is TRBV6-4 and J is TRBJ2-1; 7 bases map to TRBD2. The ends lost 3 bases at V and 9 bases at J; junction bases unmatched: 8. The CDR3 length is 14 residues. CDR1 is MRHNA and CDR2 is SNTAGT in the germline V gene. The chain's CDR3 is CASSEAGPGGEQFF. Here the CDR3 DNA reads TGTGCCAGCAGTGAGGCGGGCCCGGGGGGTGAGCAGTTCTTC.

The gene calls are TRBV5-1 and TRBJ2-1, with 7 bases fitting TRBD2. In germline, CDR1 is SGHRS, CDR2 YFSETQ. The CDR3 consists of 15 residues. Germline trimming cut 2 bases from V and 0 bases from J; bases unmatched to any gene: 2. CDR3 loop: CASSFSGDSYNEQFF. CDR3 sequence (DNA): TGCGCCAGCAGCTTCAGCGGGGACTCCTACAATGAGCAGTTCTTC.

This clone was detected only a few times. The J gene is TRBJ1-2, the V gene TRBV18; D unresolved. Germline V gene lookup returns CDR1 KGHSH and CDR2 LQKENI. Trimming took off 3 bases at V and 5 bases at J, with 16 bases between the two ends. This CDR3 contains 15 residues. The CDR3 region is CASSPGPRGLYGYTF. The DNA for the CDR3 is TGTGCCAGCTCACCCGGGCCTCGAGGGCTTTATGGCTACACCTTC.

A single count supports this clone. This rearrangement joins TRBV4-3 to TRBJ1-2; D is possibly TRBD1 (5 bases). The CDR3 consists of 14 residues. Trimming pared 3 bases from V and 4 bases from J, leaving 12 bases between. From germline, CDR1 is LGHNA and CDR2 YSLEER. The CDR3 region is CASSQAGGAYGYTF. For the CDR3, the DNA is TGCGCCAGCAGCCAGGCCGGGGGTGCCTATGGCTACACCTTC.

The chain joins TRBV6-4 to TRBJ2-2; D unclear. This CDR3 contains 14 residues. Germline assignment: CDR1 MRHNA and CDR2 SNTAGT. Trimming cost V 2 bases and J 2 bases, with 6 bases left between them. The CDR3 DNA reads TGTGCCAGCAGTGACGCTATTAACACCGGGGAGCTGTTTTTT. It specifies CASSDAINTGELFF.

The rearrangement uses TRBV14 and TRBJ1-2; maybe TRBD1 (5 bases). Trimming shortened V by 3 bases and J by 7 bases, and 12 bases separated the two germline ends. The CDR3 spans 13 residues. Germline assignment: CDR1 SGHDN and CDR2 FVKESK. DNA of the CDR3: TGTGCCAGCAGCCATCTGGGGCAGGGTGGCTACACCTTC. Its translation is CASSHLGQGGYTF.

J is TRBJ1-2 and V is TRBV3-1 (or the pseudogene TRBV3-2); perhaps TRBD1 as D (6 bases). With 8 bases removed from V and 5 bases from J, the gap between germline ends came to 12 bases. This CDR3 contains 12 residues. From germline, CDR1 is LGHDT and CDR2 YNNKEL (reference sequence). The CDR3 DNA reads TGTGCCAGCGGACGACAGGCATATGGCTACACCTTC. This codes for CASGRQAYGYTF.